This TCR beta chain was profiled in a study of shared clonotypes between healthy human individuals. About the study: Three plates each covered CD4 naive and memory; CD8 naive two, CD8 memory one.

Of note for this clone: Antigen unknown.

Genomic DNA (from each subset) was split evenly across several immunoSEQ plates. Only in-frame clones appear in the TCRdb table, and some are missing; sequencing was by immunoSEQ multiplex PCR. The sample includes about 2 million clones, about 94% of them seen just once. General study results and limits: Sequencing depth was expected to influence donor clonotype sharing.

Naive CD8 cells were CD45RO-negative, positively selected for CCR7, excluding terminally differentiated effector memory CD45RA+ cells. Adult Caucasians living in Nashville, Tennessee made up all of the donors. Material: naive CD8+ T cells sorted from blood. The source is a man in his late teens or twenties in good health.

The CDR3 region is CASNPENTEAFF. The CDR3 bases are TGTGCCAGCAACCCCGAGAACACTGAAGCTTTCTTT. The gene calls are TRBV7-9 and TRBJ1-1; no reliable D call. V shed 7 bases and J shed 1 base, with 7 bases lying between them. Germline V gene lookup returns CDR1 SEHNR and CDR2 FQNEAQ (reference sequence). The CDR3 is 12 residues long.